Sequencing of this T cell receptor beta chain was carried out in a study of beta chain features in type 1 diabetes. All of the isolated RNA was reverse transcribed, so expressed TCRB transcripts were sequenced. The study sequenced naive, central memory and regulatory T cell samples to an average of roughly 4 million reads. Libraries were prepared by immunoSEQ multiplex PCR; TCRdb keeps only in-frame clonotypes and omits some of them. Of around 240,000 clones in the sample, approximately 16% were seen once. The CDR3 is made up of 15 amino acids. J lost 3 bases, V lost 2 bases, and 1 base had no gene match. Germline V gene data show CDR1 as MNHEY and CDR2 as SVGAGI. Blood was drawn once from each donor into heparinised tubes. The draws averaged around 120 mL. Without exception, sorted populations had purity beyond 95%. Study results and limitations: In every one of the four CD4+ subsets, TCRB CDR3s were moderately but significantly shorter in Type 1 diabetes patients. Fewer insertions but more deletions were seen at VDJ junctions in type 1 diabetes patients.

Points on this clone: Its target is not known.

This chain uses TRBV6-5 with TRBJ2-4; TRBD1 agrees at 10 bases. Sequencing was done on a sample of naive CD4+ T cells from blood. The origin of this receptor is a man aged 25 to 45 with type 1 diabetes. CDR3 amino acids: CASSYRDRGKNIQYF. The CDR3 nucleotides are TGTGCCAGCAGTTACCGGGACAGGGGCAAAAACATTCAGTACTTC.